This T cell receptor beta chain was found in a study of CD8 T cells in ankylosing spondylitis. This CDR3 comprises 14 residues. Deletions cut 2 bases from V and 5 bases from J, with 14 bases between. The V gene's germline CDR1 is SGHRS and CDR2 YFSETQ. This clonotype was seen at least ten times. TCRdb ran MiXCR on the 5' RACE reads and lists one entry per CDR3 protein. Of tens of thousands of distinct CDR3 sequences in the sample, about 5.4% were seen once. The sequenced material came from blood, either unsorted or a sorted T cell fraction (not recorded which). The clonotype comes from a male donor with ankylosing spondylitis or in good health (not recorded which). This chain links TRBV5-1 with TRBJ2-7; possible D gene TRBD2, 6 bases. CDR3: CASSFRGTGNEQYF. The DNA for the CDR3 is TGCGCCAGCAGCTTCCGGGGGACCGGGAACGAGCAGTACTTC.